Listed here are 18 T cell receptor beta chains from one sample, sequenced in a study of blood T cell repertoires in COVID-19. TCRdb's copy holds only in-frame clones and misses some; the assay was immunoSEQ multiplex PCR. The table includes 250,000 to 350,000 clones, 85% to 90% detected once. Sequencing input: peripheral blood. Source of these receptors: a woman between 50 and 59 years old with active or convalescent COVID-19.

The V and J genes are TRBV14 and TRBJ2-3; the match to TRBD1 covers 11 bases. The CDR3 spans 18 residues. CDR1 is SGHDN, CDR2 FVKESK, per germline. V dropped 0 bases and J dropped 6; count of bases not matched to a gene: 11. CDR3 protein: CASSQDSRTGGLGDTQYF. The CDR3 nucleotides read TGTGCCAGCAGCCAAGATTCCCGGACAGGGGGCTTAGGGGATACGCAGTATTTT.

The gene calls are TRBV4-2 and TRBJ2-7, with TRBD2 matching over 12 bases. CDR3 length equals 16 residues. Trimming took 0 bases from V and 4 from J; bases not matched to a gene: 4. Germline V lookup: CDR1 LGHNA, CDR2 YNFKEQ. The CDR3 region is CASSQEGGLAGYEQYF. The CDR3 region has the DNA TGTGCCAGCAGCCAAGAGGGAGGACTAGCGGGGTACGAGCAGTACTTC.

The rearrangement joins TRBV4-3 to TRBJ2-3; weak D call: TRBD2 (5 bases). The CDR3 extends over 15 amino acids. Per the germline V gene, CDR1 is LGHNA and CDR2 is YSLEER. The V end lost 0 bases, the J end lost 6 bases, and 13 bases lay between the germline ends. CDR3 bases: TGCGCCAGCAGCCAAGATTCGGGGAGTTGGGATACGCAGTATTTT. Its protein product is CASSQDSGSWDTQYF.

The chain uses TRBV28 and TRBJ1-1; tentatively, D is TRBD1 (6 bases). This CDR3 is built from 16 residues. Germline V gives CDR1 MDHEN, CDR2 SYDVKM. V shed 7 bases and J shed 4 bases, with 22 bases lying between them. CDR3 in amino acids: CASTPPAGGWGTEAFF. The CDR3 DNA is TGTGCCAGCACCCCACCGGCTGGGGGCTGGGGCACTGAAGCTTTCTTT.

The chain has TRBV7-9 and TRBJ2-2; maybe TRBD2 (6 bases). Germline V gene data show CDR1 as SEHNR and CDR2 as FQNEAQ (reference sequence). V was clipped by 1 base and J by 0 bases, with 9 bases between them. CDR3 size: 16 residues. The CDR3 DNA sequence: TGTGCCAGCAGCTTAGTAGGAGGGGCGAACACCGGGGAGCTGTTTTTT. It translates to CASSLVGGANTGELFF.

Only one count was recorded for this clone. This rearrangement joins TRBV2 to TRBJ1-1, with D possibly TRBD1 on 6 matching bases. Trimming stripped 8 bases from V and 7 bases from J, with 14 bases between. The CDR3 sequence is 12 residues long. CDR1 and CDR2 from the germline V gene are SNHLY and FYNNEI. The CDR3 nucleotides read TGTGCCAGCGATCACGAGGGGGATGAAGCTTTCTTT. This encodes CASDHEGDEAFF.

This clone was observed once. The V and J genes are TRBV12-3 or TRBV12-4 and TRBJ1-2, with D uncertain. This CDR3 region has 12 residues. V lost 4 bases, J lost 3 bases, and 6 bases lay in between. CDR3 loop: CASSYRDYGYTF. The DNA for the CDR3 is TGTGCCAGCAGTTACCGAGACTATGGCTACACCTTC.

The gene calls are TRBV19 and TRBJ1-5; tentatively, D is TRBD1 (5 bases). From germline, CDR1 is LNHDA and CDR2 SQIVND (reference sequence). The CDR3 has 13 amino acids. The V gene lost 7 bases and the J gene lost 5 bases, with 12 bases spanning the gap. The CDR3 loop is CASTLGHYQPQHF. DNA of the CDR3: TGTGCCAGTACCCTCGGACACTATCAGCCCCAGCATTTT.

In this sample, this clone turned up once. The chain uses TRBV13 and TRBJ2-1; 11 bases agree with TRBD2. CDR3 length equals 15 residues. Germline trimming cut 5 bases from V and 3 bases from J; bases unmatched to any gene: 3. Germline V gene data show CDR1 as PRHDT and CDR2 as FYEKMQ (reference sequence). The CDR3 is CASSLGLADYNEQFF. CDR3 nucleotides: TGTGCCAGCAGCCTGGGACTAGCGGACTACAATGAGCAGTTCTTC.

This rearrangement joins TRBV28 to TRBJ1-5; D is possibly TRBD1 (6 bases). From germline, CDR1 is MDHEN and CDR2 SYDVKM. V was pared by 6 bases and J by 4 bases, with 10 bases between. The CDR3 has 13 residues. CDR3 in DNA: TGTGCCAGCAGAGCTGGACAGAATCAGCCCCAGCATTTT. Translating it yields CASRAGQNQPQHF.

This clone has more than one count but fewer than ten. In nucleotides, the CDR3 is TGTGCCAGCAGCTTGGGTTGGATTAGCGGGAGGCCCTCGAGGGACAATGAGCAGTTCTTC. Translated, it gives CASSLGWISGRPSRDNEQFF. The chain couples TRBV5-4 to TRBJ2-1, with 10 bases that match TRBD2. With V trimmed by 0 bases and J by 5 bases, 17 bases remained unmatched. Germline V CDR1 and CDR2: SGHNT, YYREEE (reference sequence). This CDR3 is built from 20 residues.

The gene calls are TRBV3-1 (or the pseudogene TRBV3-2) and TRBJ1-2; unclear D gene. This CDR3 contains 14 residues. CDR1 and CDR2 from the germline V gene are LGHDT and YNNKEL (reference sequence). Trimming pared 0 bases from V and 4 bases from J, leaving 9 bases between. The CDR3 sequence: CASSQEARGYGYTF. The CDR3 nucleotides read TGTGCCAGCAGCCAAGAGGCTCGTGGCTATGGCTACACCTTC.

The chain carries TRBV18 and TRBJ1-1; tentatively, D is TRBD1 (5 bases). Germline CDR1 is KGHSH and CDR2 is LQKENI. The germline V and J ends were trimmed by 4 bases and 7 bases, with 10 bases remaining between them. The CDR3 contains 12 residues. The CDR3 is CASSLSGGEAFF. In DNA form, the CDR3 reads TGTGCCAGCTCACTCAGCGGGGGTGAAGCTTTCTTT.

This chain joins TRBV7-3 and TRBJ2-3; 13 bases line up with TRBD2. With 4 bases clipped from V and 2 bases from J, the junction kept 12 bases outside the gene matches. The CDR3 is 19 residues long. The germline CDR1 and CDR2 sequences are SGHTA and FQGTGA. In DNA form, the CDR3 reads TGTGCCAGCAGCTCGTTTCCGGGACTAGCGGGACAAACCACAGATACGCAGTATTTT. Its translation: CASSSFPGLAGQTTDTQYF.

The V call is TRBV19, the J call TRBJ1-1, with D uncertain. CDR3 length equals 15 residues. The germline V gene encodes CDR1 LNHDA and CDR2 SQIVND (reference sequence). V shed 3 bases and J shed 0 bases, with 11 bases lying between them. This CDR3 reads CASSITGTMNTEAFF. CDR3 in DNA: TGTGCCAGTAGTATCACCGGAACTATGAACACTGAAGCTTTCTTT. Using reference TRBV19 and TRBJ1-1 for the parts outside the CDR3, the full variable domain is DGGITQSPKYLFRKEGQNVTLSCEQNLNHDAMYWYRQDPGQGLRLIYYSQIVNDFQKGDIAEGYSVSREKKESFPLTVTSAQKNPTAFYLCASSITGTMNTEAFFGQGTRLTVV.

This clone was seen only a few times. This rearrangement joins TRBV28 to TRBJ1-6, with 8 bases lining up with TRBD1. V trimming: 6 bases; J trimming: 3 bases; junction bases outside the gene matches: 4. Per germline, CDR1 MDHEN and CDR2 SYDVKM. The CDR3 runs 15 residues. The DNA of the CDR3 is TGTGCCAGCAGGACGGGACAGGTCTATAATTCACCCCTCCACTTT. Amino acid sequence: CASRTGQVYNSPLHF.

This clone was seen only once. The chain has TRBV3-1 (or the pseudogene TRBV3-2) and TRBJ1-2; tentatively, D is TRBD1 (6 bases). Germline assignment: CDR1 LGHDT and CDR2 YNNKEL (reference sequence). V lost 4 bases and J 0 bases, leaving 12 bases between the germline ends. The CDR3 length is 15 residues. CDR3 region: CASSLSKGANYGYTF. The CDR3 DNA sequence: TGTGCCAGCAGCCTTTCTAAGGGGGCTAACTATGGCTACACCTTC.

This clone appeared a single time. The same CDR3 also results from other DNA sequences found in this sample. This rearrangement joins TRBV29-1 to TRBJ1-5, with 7 bases that match TRBD1. The V and J ends lost 4 bases and 0 bases, in that order; junction bases with no gene match: 0. The V gene's germline CDR1 is SQVTM and CDR2 ANQGSEA. This CDR3 spans 13 amino acids. CDR3 amino acids: CSVGQGSNQPQHF. CDR3 coding DNA: TGCAGCGTTGGACAGGGTAGCAATCAGCCCCAGCATTTT.